This TCR beta chain was identified in a study of shared T cell receptors in the human thymus. This CDR3 region has 14 residues. Looked up from germline, CDR1 is LGHNT and CDR2 is FRNRAP. V lost 7 bases, J lost 13 bases, and 23 bases lay in between. This clone was recorded a few times. Measured with immunoSEQ multiplex PCR; TCRdb has only the in-frame clones, and not every one. The table has approximately 760,000 clones, approximately 85% seen once. The sample was also reused in another study, on human thymus T cells.

The rearrangement uses TRBV12-5 and TRBJ2-1; a possible D gene is TRBD1 (6 bases). The specimen sequenced was thymocytes. The clonotype was recovered from a girl less than two years old with a congenital heart defect. The CDR3 sequence: CASVKEYWAGVQFF. The CDR3 DNA sequence: TGTGCTAGTGTCAAAGAGTACTGGGCAGGGGTACAGTTCTTC.